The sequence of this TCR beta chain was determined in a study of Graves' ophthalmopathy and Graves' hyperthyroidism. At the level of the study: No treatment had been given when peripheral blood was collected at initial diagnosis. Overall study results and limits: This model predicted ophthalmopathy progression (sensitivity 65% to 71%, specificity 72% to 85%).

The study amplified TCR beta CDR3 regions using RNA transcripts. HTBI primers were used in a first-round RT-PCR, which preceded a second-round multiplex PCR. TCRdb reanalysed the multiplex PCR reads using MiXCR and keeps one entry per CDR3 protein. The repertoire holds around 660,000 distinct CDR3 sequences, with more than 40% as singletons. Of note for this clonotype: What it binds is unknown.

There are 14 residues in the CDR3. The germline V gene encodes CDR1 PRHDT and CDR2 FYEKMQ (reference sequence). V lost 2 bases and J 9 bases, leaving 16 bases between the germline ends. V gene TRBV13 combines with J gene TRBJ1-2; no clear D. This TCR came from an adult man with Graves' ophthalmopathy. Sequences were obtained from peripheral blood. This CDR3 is CASSLSGQANSYTF. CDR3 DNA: TGTGCCAGCAGCTTAAGTGGCCAGGCTAACAGCTACACCTTC. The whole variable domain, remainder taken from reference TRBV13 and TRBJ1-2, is AAGVIQSPRHLIKEKRETATLKCYPIPRHDTVYWYQQGPGQDPQFLISFYEKMQSDKGSIPDRFSAQQFSDYHSELNMSSLELGDSALYFCASSLSGQANSYTFGSGTRLTVV.